What follows is one T cell receptor (beta chain) and its context. Antigen unknown. As to time point: week 35, safety follow-up. One vaccine dose held 300 ug of mutant IDH1 20-mer peptide and came with topical imiquimod. This sample is drawn from a study of a mutant IDH1 vaccine in newly diagnosed glioma. TCRdb keeps only in-frame clones here, not all; method: immunoSEQ multiplex PCR. The table records nearly 55,000 clones, less than 90% of them present only once. CDR1 and CDR2 (germline): SGHNT, YYREEE (reference sequence). The CDR3 has 14 amino acids. Trimming took 3 bases from V and 8 from J, leaving 14 bases between them.

The sample here was PBMCs, taken from a glioma patient whose treatment included an IDH1 peptide vaccine. The clonotype originates from a young woman with glioma. The V and J genes are TRBV5-4 and TRBJ1-4; D is possibly TRBD1 (5 bases). The CDR3 region is CASSSRVGEEKLFF. The CDR3 nucleotides are TGTGCCAGCAGCTCCCGGGTAGGGGAAGAAAAACTGTTTTTT. Looking up the rest from reference TRBV5-4 and TRBJ1-4 gives the full variable domain: ETGVTQSPTHLIKTRGQQVTLRCSSQSGHNTVSWYQQALGQGPQFIFQYYREEENGRGNFPPRFSGLQFPNYSSELNVNALELDDSALYLCASSSRVGEEKLFFGSGTQLSVL.